The present entry profiles one T cell receptor (beta chain) with its context. No antigen is known for it. The table came from immunoSEQ multiplex PCR; TCRdb's copy has only in-frame clones and leaves some out. The table shows some 81,000 clones, with about 88% occurring only once. This record comes from a study of radiation and T cells in renal cell carcinoma. Study observations and caveats: Top tumor clonotypes rose in blood 2 weeks post-radiation, then contracted. Without pretreatment biopsies, baseline tumor clonotype presence was undetermined.

Germline trimming cut 6 bases from V and 8 bases from J; bases unmatched to any gene: 4. CDR3 length: 14 residues. The germline gives CDR1 LGHNA, CDR2 YNFKEQ. The time point is: blood 4 weeks post-SBRT, at nephrectomy. This sample's treatment: 15 Gy SBRT to primary tumor, nephrectomy 4 weeks later. Nephrectomy followed 15 Gy stereotactic body radiation by 4 weeks. Clear cell pathology was present in this patient's renal cell carcinoma. This specimen was blood, taken from a patient whose treatment included radiotherapy and nephrectomy. The chain combines TRBV4-2 with TRBJ1-6, with TRBD1 identical over 10 bases. The clonotype originates from a woman in her sixties or seventies with renal cell carcinoma. CDR3 sequence (DNA): TGTGCCAGCAGGCCAGGGACAGGGGATTCACCCCTCCACTTT. Residues: CASRPGTGDSPLHF.